This TCR beta chain derives from a study of cytomegalovirus exposure and HLA in healthy donors. General study points: It was about 180 TCR beta chains that were listed as cytomegalovirus-associated. It was reportedly the case that the classifier diagnosed cytomegalovirus status with high specificity and sensitivity. Across donors, most TCRs were seen rarely, yet some public ones were widespread.

From the roughly 110-subject validation cohort, which was separate from the approximately 670-subject first cohort, the donors were drawn. Assay used: immunoSEQ multiplex PCR; TCRdb lists only in-frame clones, some missing. The table shows 90,000 to 130,000 clones, with more than 70% occurring only once. V lost 6 bases and J 3 bases, leaving 14 bases between the germline ends. The CDR3 extends over 13 amino acids. The germline V gene encodes CDR1 SQVTM and CDR2 ANQGSEA. Details on this clone: Its antigen is not known.

The sequenced sample consisted of PBMCs. The sequence derives from a young woman in good health and CMV-seronegative. The rearrangement joins TRBV29-1 to TRBJ1-2; D possibly corresponds to TRBD1 (6 bases). The CDR3 sequence: CSVRQVSDYGYTF. The CDR3 DNA reads TGCAGCGTGCGACAGGTATCGGACTATGGCTACACCTTC.